What follows are 22 T cell receptor beta chains derived from one specimen sequenced in a study of control samples from healthy donors and cancer patients. Sequencing used immunoSEQ multiplex PCR; TCRdb keeps in-frame clones, though not all of them. This sample has fewer than 500,000 clones; approximately 92% occur once, and the top ten carry around 6.4%. Source material: PBMCs. The receptors were sampled from a man aged 40-50 years with head and neck cancer.

This sequence joins TRBV2 and TRBJ2-2; D not certain. The germline CDR1 and CDR2 sequences are SNHLY and FYNNEI. The CDR3 runs to 13 residues. V lost 10 bases to trimming and J lost 9 bases, with 18 bases between them. CDR3 nucleotide sequence: TGTGCCACCCACCTCCAGAATCAGTGGGAGCTGTTTTTT. Protein product: CATHLQNQWELFF.

This clone was found once. The chain is built from TRBV2 and TRBJ1-1; TRBD1 agrees at 10 bases. This CDR3 comprises 15 residues. Per the germline V gene, CDR1 is SNHLY and CDR2 is FYNNEI. The trim removed 5 bases at V and 10 bases at J, leaving 13 bases unmatched. The CDR3: CASSSLRQGAIGAFF. CDR3 DNA: TGTGCCAGCAGTTCCCTTAGACAGGGGGCTATAGGAGCTTTCTTT.

This clone showed up just once. The CDR3 is CASSFGTSSYEQYF. CDR3 coding DNA: TGTGCCAGCAGTTTCGGGACTAGCTCCTACGAGCAGTACTTC. The chain joins TRBV27 to TRBJ2-7; 8 bases fit TRBD2. Germline assignment: CDR1 MNHEY and CDR2 SMNVEV (reference sequence). CDR3 length: 14 residues. Trimming at V came to 3 bases and at J to 0 bases, leaving 1 base not matched to a gene.

The chain has TRBV19 and TRBJ2-7, with D perhaps TRBD2 (5 bases). The CDR3 sequence is 15 residues long. The germline V gene encodes CDR1 LNHDA and CDR2 SQIVND (reference sequence). Trimming cost V 6 bases and J 2 bases, with 17 bases left between them. Here the CDR3 reads CASSLRRTEAYEQYF. CDR3 DNA sequence: TGTGCCAGTAGCTTGAGGCGGACGGAGGCCTACGAGCAGTACTTC.

In DNA form, the CDR3 reads TGTGCCAGCAAAGAAGACAGGGGGTTTCAAGAGACCCAGTACTTC. Encoded protein: CASKEDRGFQETQYF. The chain joins TRBV6-5 to TRBJ2-5; TRBD1 matches at 9 bases. The V and J ends lost 7 bases and 2 bases, in that order; junction bases with no gene match: 8. CDR1 MNHEY and CDR2 SVGAGI come from the germline V gene. CDR3 length equals 15 residues.

CDR3 residues: CASSYLGTGGTEAFF. CDR3 in DNA: TGTGCCAGCAGTTACTTAGGGACAGGGGGAACTGAAGCTTTCTTT. V gene TRBV6-5 combines with J gene TRBJ1-1; 11 nucleotides line up with TRBD1. The germline CDR1 and CDR2 sequences are MNHEY and SVGAGI. Trimming took 1 base from V and 5 from J; bases not matched to a gene: 3. The CDR3 totals 15 residues.

This clone came up once. V and J are TRBV11-2 and TRBJ1-1; TRBD1 aligns across 7 bases. The CDR3 loop spans 16 amino acids. Germline trimming cut 4 bases from V and 1 base from J; bases unmatched to any gene: 9. Germline CDR1 reads SGHAT; CDR2 reads FQNNGV. CDR3 loop: CASSSRRGQPNTEAFF. The CDR3, as DNA: TGTGCCAGCAGCTCTAGACGGGGACAGCCGAACACTGAAGCTTTCTTT. The full variable domain, in which reference TRBV11-2 and TRBJ1-1 provide the parts outside the CDR3, is EAGVAQSPRYKIIEKRQSVAFWCNPISGHATLYWYQQILGQGPKLLIQFQNNGVVDDSQLPKDRFSAERLKGVDSTLKIQPAKLEDSAVYLCASSSRRGQPNTEAFFGQGTRLTVV.

About this clone itself: At the DNA level, this CDR3 is encoded by other sequences in the same sample as well. The chain combines TRBV9 with TRBJ2-7, with D uncertain. V gave up 3 bases and J gave up 0 bases, with 7 bases separating them. This CDR3 has 13 residues. Germline CDR1 reads SGDLS; CDR2 reads YYNGEE. DNA for the CDR3: TGTGCCAGCAGCGGAGGCAGCTCCTACGAGCAGTACTTC. It translates to CASSGGSSYEQYF.

The rearrangement uses TRBV27 and TRBJ2-1, with 10 bases aligning to TRBD2. Trimming removed 7 bases from V and 10 bases from J; junction bases left unmatched: 16. The CDR3 covers 16 residues. CDR1 and CDR2 from the germline V gene are MNHEY and SMNVEV (reference sequence). The CDR3 spells CASTVGGTSALREQFF. As DNA, the CDR3 is TGTGCCAGCACTGTAGGGGGGACTAGCGCCCTAAGAGAGCAGTTCTTC.

The genes are TRBV28 and TRBJ2-7, with 7 positions matching TRBD1. After removal of 7 bases from V and 2 bases from J, the junction contained 8 bases not matched to a gene. This CDR3 spans 14 amino acids. Looked up from germline, CDR1 is MDHEN and CDR2 is SYDVKM. The CDR3 protein is CASTTGVGPYEQYF. The CDR3 DNA follows: TGTGCCAGCACTACAGGGGTGGGCCCCTACGAGCAGTACTTC.

The chain links TRBV2 to TRBJ2-5; no clear D. There are 14 residues in the CDR3. Trimming stripped 6 bases from V and 5 bases from J, with 16 bases between. CDR1 and CDR2 (germline): SNHLY, FYNNEI. CDR3 nucleotide sequence: TGTGCCAGCAGCCTTCGGTGGATTCGGGAGACCCAGTACTTC. Encoded protein: CASSLRWIRETQYF. Full variable domain (missing parts from reference TRBV2 and TRBJ2-5): EPEVTQTPSHQVTQMGQEVILRCVPISNHLYFYWYRQILGQKVEFLVSFYNNEISEKSEIFDDQFSVERPDGSNFTLKIRSTKLEDSAMYFCASSLRWIRETQYFGPGTRLLVL.

The V call is TRBV5-1, the J call TRBJ1-1; D uncertain. Trimming removed 2 bases at V and 0 bases at J, with 17 bases between. The CDR3 extends over 17 amino acids. Germline V CDR1 and CDR2: SGHRS, YFSETQ. CDR3 DNA sequence: TGCGCCAGCAGCTTATCACGCACTACACCCATGAACACTGAAGCTTTCTTT. It translates to CASSLSRTTPMNTEAFF. Full variable domain (outside the CDR3, taken from reference TRBV5-1 and TRBJ1-1): KAGVTQTPRYLIKTRGQQVTLSCSPISGHRSVSWYQQTPGQGLQFLFEYFSETQRNKGNFPGRFSGRQFSNSRSEMNVSTLELGDSALYLCASSLSRTTPMNTEAFFGQGTRLTVV.

The chain is built from TRBV12-3 or TRBV12-4 and TRBJ1-5; 7 bases match TRBD1. V lost 3 bases and J lost 7; bases outside the gene matches: 3. The CDR3 extends over 13 amino acids. The CDR3 loop reads CASSFGQEQPQHF. In DNA, the CDR3 is TGTGCCAGCAGTTTTGGACAGGAACAGCCCCAGCATTTT.

The sample holds one count of this clone. The chain links TRBV27 to TRBJ1-5, with D uncertain. The V gene's germline CDR1 is MNHEY and CDR2 SMNVEV (reference sequence). The V and J ends lost 2 bases and 7 bases respectively, with 9 bases between them. This CDR3 region has 13 residues. Written as DNA, the CDR3 is TGTGCCAGCAGTTTAAGTATAGGGCAGCCCCAGCATTTT. This translates into CASSLSIGQPQHF.

This chain uses TRBV28 with TRBJ2-1; 12 bases are shared with TRBD2. CDR3 size: 16 residues. Germline CDR1 and CDR2: MDHEN and SYDVKM. Unmatched junction bases numbered 9, after V lost 5 bases and J lost 7 bases. The CDR3 bases are TGTGCCAGCAGTCTGCCGACTAGCGGGAGATGGAATGAGCAGTTCTTC. This translates into CASSLPTSGRWNEQFF.

This chain's CDR3 is CAWRRPYNEQFF. In DNA, the CDR3 is TGTGCCTGGAGGCGCCCCTACAATGAGCAGTTCTTC. V usage is TRBV30 and J usage is TRBJ2-1; D is undetermined. Trimming took 3 bases from V and 2 from J, leaving 5 bases between them. Germline CDR1 reads GTSNPN; CDR2 reads SVGIG (reference sequence). The CDR3 length is 12 residues.

This clone came up once. The rearrangement uses TRBV14 and TRBJ2-5, with 9 bases aligning to TRBD2. The V gene's germline CDR1 is SGHDN and CDR2 FVKESK. The CDR3 covers 13 residues. V shed 5 bases and J 10 bases; nucleotides not matched to a gene: 8. As DNA, the CDR3 is TGTGCCAGCAGCTCCAGGGCTAGCGGGATCCAGTACTTC. Amino acids: CASSSRASGIQYF.

Remarks on this clone: The same CDR3 can be traced to other DNA sequences in this sample. The rearrangement joins TRBV18 to TRBJ2-7, with D unclear. The CDR3 length is 15 residues. The V gene lost 3 bases and the J gene lost 0 bases, with 12 bases spanning the gap. Per the germline V gene, CDR1 is KGHSH and CDR2 is LQKENI. DNA for the CDR3: TGTGCCAGCTCACCCCCGGCCTCCGCCTCCTACGAGCAGTACTTC. This encodes CASSPPASASYEQYF.

V usage is TRBV14 and J usage is TRBJ2-5; D is unresolved. Germline-derived CDR1 and CDR2 are SGHDN and FVKESK. The CDR3 spans 11 residues. V shed 3 bases and J shed 6 bases, with 5 bases lying between them. DNA for the CDR3: TGTGCCAGCAGCCAGTCGCAGACCCAGTACTTC. Protein product: CASSQSQTQYF.

V usage is TRBV6-5 and J usage is TRBJ2-7; D remains unclear. Germline CDR1 reads MNHEY; CDR2 reads SVGAGI. CDR3 length: 11 amino acids. The V gene lost 4 bases and the J gene lost 6 bases, with 7 bases spanning the gap. The DNA of the CDR3 is TGTGCCAGCAGTTCCCTCCTCGAGCAGTACTTC. This translates into CASSSLLEQYF.

The chain has TRBV5-1 and TRBJ1-2, with 9 bases identical to TRBD1. The CDR3 runs to 16 residues. V lost 3 bases to trimming and J lost 1 base; unmatched junction nucleotides: 7. CDR1 and CDR2 (germline): SGHRS, YFSETQ. CDR3 residues: CASSSLRQGGNYGYTF. CDR3 nucleotides: TGCGCCAGCAGCTCGCTCCGACAGGGGGGTAACTATGGCTACACCTTC.

V usage is TRBV4-1 and J usage is TRBJ2-7; the D gene is possibly TRBD2 (6 bases). CDR3 length: 16 amino acids. Trimming stripped 4 bases from V and 5 bases from J, with 21 bases between. CDR1 and CDR2 from the germline V gene are MGHRA and YSYEKL. CDR3 bases: TGCGCCAGCAGCCTCCTGGGGGGAGTAAACAACCACGAGCAGTACTTC. This encodes CASSLLGGVNNHEQYF.